Listed here are 30 T cell receptor beta chains from one sample, sequenced in a study of PD-1 blockade in classical Hodgkin lymphoma. Clones were read by immunoSEQ multiplex PCR, and TCRdb kept only the in-frame ones, dropping some. The sample has some 21,000 clones, 68% seen once. All patients relapsed after autologous stem cell transplantation, and brentuximab vedotin exposure varied. The material sequenced was peripheral blood mononuclear cells (PBMCs), taken at baseline. Every receptor here comes from a human donor with classical Hodgkin lymphoma.

The chain links TRBV5-1 to TRBJ2-7; 8 positions match TRBD2. The ends lost 0 bases at V and 3 bases at J; junction bases unmatched: 8. The germline CDR1 and CDR2 sequences are SGHRS and YFSETQ. This CDR3 contains 16 residues. The CDR3 DNA reads TGCGCCAGCAGCTTGGCCGGGGGGGACCCGAGCTACGAGCAGTACTTC. This codes for CASSLAGGDPSYEQYF.

The chain uses TRBV19 and TRBJ1-5; 7 bases line up with TRBD1. J gave up 6 bases and V 0 bases, and 8 bases lay outside the gene matches. Germline V lookup: CDR1 LNHDA, CDR2 SQIVND (reference sequence). This CDR3 region has 16 residues. The CDR3 region has the DNA TGTGCCAGTAGTATAGAGGGGACAGCGGCTGGTCAGCCCCAGCATTTT. Protein: CASSIEGTAAGQPQHF.

The chain is built from TRBV19 and TRBJ2-3, with a possible D match to TRBD2 (5 bases). This CDR3 is 15 amino acids long. Germline V lookup: CDR1 LNHDA, CDR2 SQIVND (reference sequence). Trimming took off 7 bases at V and 3 bases at J, with 17 bases between the two ends. Here the CDR3 DNA reads TGTGCCAGTACCCTTAGAGGGTGGGGAACAGATACGCAGTATTTT. Amino acid sequence: CASTLRGWGTDTQYF.

A word on this clone: The sample carries other DNA sequences with the same CDR3. The chain carries TRBV7-9 and TRBJ2-3; D not resolved. This CDR3 has 14 residues. Germline assignment: CDR1 SEHNR and CDR2 FQNEAQ (reference sequence). Deletions cut 5 bases from V and 2 bases from J, with 11 bases between. The CDR3 bases are TGTGCCAGCAGCCTCACAGCCTCCACAGATACGCAGTATTTT. It specifies CASSLTASTDTQYF.

Regarding this clone: The junction departs from germline at one end; a sequencing error may be responsible. V is TRBV28 and J is TRBJ2-7; no clear D gene. Germline V lookup: CDR1 MDHEN, CDR2 SYDVKM. The CDR3 is 10 residues long. The CDR3 reads CASNSCERYF. The CDR3 coding sequence is TGTGCCAGCAACTCCTGTGAGCGGTACTTC.

This clone was observed a few times. The rearrangement links TRBV27 to TRBJ2-3; 10 bases line up with TRBD2. CDR1 is MNHEY, CDR2 SMNVEV, per germline (reference sequence). V was pared by 6 bases and J by 4 bases, with 25 bases of the junction left unmatched. This CDR3 has 21 amino acids. The CDR3 DNA sequence: TGTGCCAGCAGAAAGTGGGGGGCGGGTAGTTCGGCTAGCGGGAGCCCAGATACGCAGTATTTT. It yields the protein CASRKWGAGSSASGSPDTQYF.

J is TRBJ1-4 and V is TRBV28; D unresolved. The CDR3 sequence is 16 residues long. Per germline, CDR1 MDHEN and CDR2 SYDVKM. Trimming stripped 7 bases from V and 2 bases from J, with 17 bases between. This CDR3 reads CASTSYAAGTNEKLFF. CDR3 coding DNA: TGTGCCAGCACATCTTACGCGGCGGGCACTAATGAAAAACTGTTTTTT.

The CDR3 DNA sequence: TGTGCCAGCAGCTTAACCTTCTACAATGAGCAGTTCTTC. Its translation is CASSLTFYNEQFF. The chain is built from TRBV7-2 and TRBJ2-1; D call uncertain. The CDR3 has 13 residues. Germline lookup yields CDR1 SGHTA and CDR2 FQGNSA. Trimming stripped 2 bases from V and 3 bases from J, with 5 bases between.

The V gene is TRBV19, the J gene TRBJ1-5; 8 bases match TRBD1. CDR3 length: 15 amino acids. Germline assignment: CDR1 LNHDA and CDR2 SQIVND (reference sequence). V gave up 4 bases and J gave up 4 bases; unmatched junction bases: 6. This CDR3 reads CASSSDRGRNQPQHF. The CDR3 DNA sequence: TGTGCCAGTAGTAGCGACAGGGGAAGGAATCAGCCCCAGCATTTT. The full variable domain, with the rest looked up from reference TRBV19 and TRBJ1-5, is DGGITQSPKYLFRKEGQNVTLSCEQNLNHDAMYWYRQDPGQGLRLIYYSQIVNDFQKGDIAEGYSVSREKKESFPLTVTSAQKNPTAFYLCASSSDRGRNQPQHFGDGTRLSIL.

This clone was seen a few times. The chain carries TRBV6-5 and TRBJ2-5; 9 nucleotides agree with TRBD2. The CDR3 spans 14 residues. Trimming at V came to 4 bases and at J to 6 bases, leaving 6 bases not matched to a gene. Germline V gene sequence: CDR1 MNHEY, CDR2 SVGAGI. CDR3 sequence reads: CASSSAGGEKTQYF. The CDR3 coding sequence is TGTGCCAGCAGTTCCGCGGGGGGGGAGAAGACCCAGTACTTC.

This clone was recorded a few times. The V gene is TRBV2, the J gene TRBJ2-7; D is ambiguous. The V end lost 9 bases, the J end lost 5 bases, and 17 bases lay between the germline ends. The CDR3 contains 13 residues. CDR1 is SNHLY, CDR2 FYNNEI, per germline. The CDR3 DNA sequence: TGTGCCAGTTCATCGAGTGGGCTGAACGAGCAGTACTTC. Protein sequence: CASSSSGLNEQYF. Variable domain in full (rest from reference TRBV2 and TRBJ2-7): EPEVTQTPSHQVTQMGQEVILRCVPISNHLYFYWYRQILGQKVEFLVSFYNNEISEKSEIFDDQFSVERPDGSNFTLKIRSTKLEDSAMYFCASSSSGLNEQYFGPGTRLTVT.

By share, this clone ranks as medium-sized. This chain uses TRBV25-1 with TRBJ1-6; D possibly corresponds to TRBD1 (6 bases). The V and J ends lost 0 bases and 0 bases respectively, with 9 bases between them. The CDR3 is made up of 17 amino acids. Per germline, CDR1 MGHDK and CDR2 SYGVNS. In DNA form, the CDR3 reads TGTGCCAGCAGTGAATACCAGGGGAGCTCCTATAATTCACCCCTCCACTTT. This translates into CASSEYQGSSYNSPLHF. The variable domain in full, with the rest retrieved from reference TRBV25-1 and TRBJ1-6, is EADIYQTPRYLVIGTGKKITLECSQTMGHDKMYWYQQDPGMELHLIHYSYGVNSTEKGDLSSESTVSRIRTEHFPLTLESARPSHTSQYLCASSEYQGSSYNSPLHFGNGTRLTVT.

The chain is built from TRBV6-6 and TRBJ2-6, with a possible D match to TRBD2 (7 bases). CDR1 and CDR2 (germline): MNHNY, SVGAGI (reference sequence). This CDR3 is 15 amino acids long. Trimming took 11 bases from V and 2 from J, leaving 16 bases between them. The CDR3 sequence is CAGLGGLAGANVLTF. The CDR3 region has the DNA TGTGCCGGGTTGGGGGGGCTTGCTGGGGCCAACGTCCTGACTTTC.

This clone was detected only a few times. This sequence joins TRBV28 and TRBJ1-4, with a weak D call TRBD1 (6 bases). The CDR3 is 15 residues long. Germline V gene data show CDR1 as MDHEN and CDR2 as SYDVKM. The ends were cut back, 5 bases at V and 6 bases at J, with 16 bases in the middle. The CDR3, as DNA: TGTGCCAGCAGTCTCCCGGGGGGGGCTGATGAAAAACTGTTTTTT. Translated, it gives CASSLPGGADEKLFF.

The chain links TRBV7-2 to TRBJ2-3; D uncertain. V lost 2 bases and J 3 bases, leaving 9 bases between the germline ends. CDR3 length: 14 amino acids. Germline values: CDR1 SGHTA, CDR2 FQGNSA. CDR3: CASSLNGFTDTQYF. The CDR3 DNA reads as TGTGCCAGCAGCTTAAACGGCTTTACAGATACGCAGTATTTT.

This clone was seen a single time. The genes are TRBV5-5 and TRBJ2-1; 8 bases align to TRBD1. CDR1 is SGHKS, CDR2 YYEKEE, per germline (reference sequence). V was pared by 1 base and J by 6 bases, with 3 bases of the junction left unmatched. The CDR3 totals 14 residues. The CDR3 reads CASSLTTGVNEQFF. CDR3 bases: TGTGCCAGCAGCTTGACGACAGGGGTCAATGAGCAGTTCTTC.

This clone has only a few counts. The gene calls are TRBV27 and TRBJ2-1, with 10 bases that match TRBD2. Germline V gene sequence: CDR1 MNHEY, CDR2 SMNVEV (reference sequence). The V segment lost 5 bases and the J segment 2 bases; nucleotides outside the gene matches: 6. This CDR3 is built from 16 residues. This CDR3 reads CASSGLGLAAYNEQFF. The CDR3 DNA follows: TGTGCCAGCAGTGGCTTAGGACTAGCGGCCTACAATGAGCAGTTCTTC.

This chain joins TRBV11-2 and TRBJ1-1; a possible D gene is TRBD1 (6 bases). The V end was cut by 2 bases, the J end by 5 bases, with 9 bases between. CDR3 length: 13 amino acids. Germline V gene lookup returns CDR1 SGHAT and CDR2 FQNNGV. For the CDR3, the DNA is TGTGCCAGCAGCTTACAGGGGACGACTGAAGCTTTCTTT. This encodes CASSLQGTTEAFF.

This chain joins TRBV5-1 and TRBJ2-1, with 14 bases fitting TRBD2. Trimming at V came to 4 bases and at J to 15 bases, leaving 12 bases not matched to a gene. Germline-derived CDR1 and CDR2 are SGHRS and YFSETQ. The CDR3 is 15 residues long. This CDR3 reads CASSPGLAGGRPLFF. The CDR3 DNA reads as TGCGCCAGCAGCCCCGGACTAGCGGGGGGCCGACCCTTGTTCTTC.

This rearrangement joins TRBV7-9 to TRBJ2-6; perhaps TRBD2 as D (6 bases). V was trimmed by 6 bases and J by 0 bases, leaving 12 bases between them. This CDR3 spans 16 amino acids. The germline V gene encodes CDR1 SEHNR and CDR2 FQNEAQ (reference sequence). The CDR3 region has the DNA TGTGCCAGCAGACAACTCGGGGGCTCTGGGGCCAACGTCCTGACTTTC. Amino acid sequence: CASRQLGGSGANVLTF.

By sample fraction, this clone is medium-sized (0.01 to 0.1%). The V gene is TRBV4-2, the J gene TRBJ2-3; the D is unclear. Trimming shortened V by 1 base and J by 3 bases, and 5 bases separated the two germline ends. Germline lookup yields CDR1 LGHNA and CDR2 YNFKEQ. The CDR3 totals 13 residues. CDR3 sequence: CASSQVGTDTQYF. CDR3 bases: TGTGCCAGCAGCCAAGTCGGGACAGATACGCAGTATTTT.

This sequence joins TRBV30 and TRBJ2-7, with D hard to call. This CDR3 is 14 amino acids long. Trimming removed 1 base from V and 3 bases from J, with 13 bases in between. CDR1 and CDR2 from the germline V gene are GTSNPN and SVGIG (reference sequence). The CDR3 DNA reads as TGTGCCTGGAGTGGTAAGGGTAGGCGCTACGAGCAGTACTTC. It specifies CAWSGKGRRYEQYF. The variable domain in full, completed from reference TRBV30 and TRBJ2-7, reads SQTIHQWPATLVQPVGSPLSLECTVEGTSNPNLYWYRQAAGRGLQLLFYSVGIGQISSEVPQNLSASRPQDRQFILSSKKLLLSDSGFYLCAWSGKGRRYEQYFGPGTRLTVT.

CDR3 coding DNA: TGTGCCAGCAGCTCCGGGCCAGCGGGGGGCACAGATACGCAGTATTTT. Translated: CASSSGPAGGTDTQYF. The chain recombines TRBV5-4 with TRBJ2-3; the match to TRBD2 covers 8 bases. Germline assignment: CDR1 SGHNT and CDR2 YYREEE (reference sequence). The CDR3 covers 16 residues. V shed 3 bases, J shed 1 base, and the junction held 7 bases outside the gene matches.

This clone was counted only a few times. The chain employs TRBV7-9 and TRBJ1-5; 7 bases are a match to TRBD1. The CDR3 contains 15 residues. After removal of 3 bases from V and 2 bases from J, the junction contained 4 bases not matched to a gene. Germline loops: CDR1 SEHNR, CDR2 FQNEAQ (reference sequence). CDR3 bases: TGTGCCAGCAGCTTGGAGGGGGCCGGCAATCAGCCCCAGCATTTT. It specifies CASSLEGAGNQPQHF.

The chain joins TRBV9 to TRBJ1-5, with a possible D match to TRBD1 (5 bases). CDR1 and CDR2 (germline): SGDLS, YYNGEE. V lost 2 bases and J lost 4, with 16 bases in between. The CDR3 sequence is 16 residues long. The chain's CDR3 is CASSVGPGGTNQPQHF. As DNA, the CDR3 is TGTGCCAGCAGCGTCGGTCCGGGGGGGACTAATCAGCCCCAGCATTTT. Full variable domain (outside the CDR3, taken from reference TRBV9 and TRBJ1-5): DSGVTQTPKHLITATGQRVTLRCSPRSGDLSVYWYQQSLDQGLQFLIQYYNGEERAKGNILERFSAQQFPDLHSELNLSSLELGDSALYFCASSVGPGGTNQPQHFGDGTRLSIL.

Turning to this clone: This sample includes further DNA sequences coding for the same CDR3. The chain is built from TRBV5-1 and TRBJ2-3; D tentatively fits TRBD1 or TRBD2 (6 bases each). The CDR3 sequence is 15 residues long. Germline lookup yields CDR1 SGHRS and CDR2 YFSETQ. Trimming stripped 0 bases from V and 2 bases from J, with 10 bases between. CDR3 sequence: CASSLVGGDTDTQYF. In DNA, the CDR3 is TGCGCCAGCAGCTTGGTCGGGGGCGACACAGATACGCAGTATTTT.

V and J are TRBV27 and TRBJ2-7; TRBD2 matches 8 bases. Germline CDR1 and CDR2: MNHEY and SMNVEV (reference sequence). V was clipped by 3 bases and J by 3 bases; unmatched bases: 7. The CDR3 has 15 amino acids. CDR3 DNA: TGTGCCAGCAGTTTCAGCGGGAGTTTCTACTACGAGCAGTACTTC. Translating it yields CASSFSGSFYYEQYF.

The V call is TRBV7-3, the J call TRBJ2-5; possibly TRBD2 for D (6 bases). Between the trimmed V and J ends, which lost 5 bases and 5 bases, there was a span of 12 bases. This CDR3 spans 13 amino acids. Germline V gene data show CDR1 as SGHTA and CDR2 as FQGTGA. CDR3: CASSIAGGETQYF. Written as DNA, the CDR3 is TGTGCCAGCAGCATCGCTGGGGGGGAGACCCAGTACTTC.

The chain employs TRBV30 and TRBJ2-7; 7 bases map to TRBD2. V lost 6 bases to trimming and J lost 4 bases; unmatched junction nucleotides: 12. This CDR3 comprises 14 residues. Germline CDR1 and CDR2: GTSNPN and SVGIG (reference sequence). CDR3 bases: TGTGCCTGCGCTCGGGGAGGGAGCGCGTACGAGCAGTACTTC. This encodes CACARGGSAYEQYF.

The chain has TRBV5-5 and TRBJ2-3; TRBD1 aligns across 9 bases. V shed 0 bases, J shed 4 bases, and the junction held 9 bases outside the gene matches. This CDR3 has 17 amino acids. The germline V gene encodes CDR1 SGHKS and CDR2 YYEKEE (reference sequence). CDR3 loop: CASSLGPGQGVADTQYF. CDR3 bases: TGTGCCAGCAGCTTGGGGCCGGGACAGGGAGTCGCAGATACGCAGTATTTT.